This TCR beta chain was sequenced for a study of cytomegalovirus exposure and HLA in healthy donors (dated by TCRdb to 2017 to 2019). For the wider study: An earlier analysis of around 600 of the donors reported 250 to 350 Gb of sequence data and about 100 million unique TCR beta sequences from 150 million to 200 million T cells. An early release covering roughly 640 HLA-typed donors comprised roughly 300 gigabases of sequencing data and approximately 80 million unique TCR sequences. The genetic ancestry cluster associated with self-reported Caucasian donors included roughly 84% of the roughly 400 genotyped donors. The aim of the study was to test whether cataloging public T cell receptors could identify signatures of past pathogen exposure. Using immunosequencing, the study profiled T cell repertoires from about 620 subjects and related those repertoires to cytomegalovirus serostatus. Along with the approximately 700-subject first cohort, a separate validation cohort of over a hundred different subjects was used. To predict cytomegalovirus infection status, the study combined high-throughput TCR immunosequencing, statistical association of individual TCRs with disease status, and machine learning. In a later analysis, previously published TCR beta repertoires from 600 to 850 donors were re-analyzed and high-resolution HLA genotyping was added so that TCR occurrence patterns could be studied. The later analysis used no new phenotypic data to find candidate immune exposures, relying instead on TCR beta sequences and their occurrence across donors. An earlier analysis of approximately 630 of the donors applied high-throughput TCR beta sequencing to assess whether each TCR beta V gene segment acted as functional or pseudogenic. Donor age, sex, ethnicity and CMV serostatus were compiled alongside the repertoire data. In a later genetic analysis, genome-wide SNP genotypes for about three fifths of the roughly 670 donors were used, and that subset was treated as a discovery cohort. Every discovery cohort repertoire had been produced on one sequencing platform. Both class I and class II loci were covered by HLA typing, at four-digit resolution. The number of typed donors differed by locus: about 629-630 for A, B, C, DRB1 and DQB1; approximately 520 for DQA1; approximately 600 for DPA1; and about 450 for DPB1. Roughly five DR-DQ haplotypes were handled as single units for association and clustering, since linkage in the cohort was strong. Across some 400 genotyped donors of the cohort, an average of about 220,000 unique TCR beta nucleotide sequences per donor were sequenced, and around 19% of those sequences were non-productive.

In regard to this clone: It has no known antigen specificity. Per-base quality was not reported, and no clone a single base away is much larger than it.

The library was generated by the immunoSEQ multiplex PCR assay. For the multiplex PCR, a mixture combining 60 forward primers for TCR Vbeta segments and 13 reverse primers for TCR Jbeta segments was used. A multiplex PCR assay on genomic DNA amplified the CDR3 region of rearranged TCR beta genes. On the Illumina HiSeq System, the amplified TCR beta libraries were sequenced as 87-base-pair reads. Under the source paper's analysis protocol: A later analysis counted about 80 million unique TCR beta chains across the 666 repertoires, and about 10 million of these chains were shared by at least two donors. Raw reads were error-corrected and collapsed into unique sequences by a nearest-neighbor algorithm in which closely related sequences were merged to remove PCR and sequencing errors. CDR3 sequences were aligned to IMGT reference sequences to assign V, D and J gene segments. For a sequence to be retained, at least a six-nucleotide match to both a V gene segment and a J gene segment was required. Rearrangements were classified as productive when the CDR3 lacked stop codons and remained in frame with V and J, and all other rearrangements were classified as non-productive. CDR3 was defined by IMGT convention, running from the second conserved V-encoded cysteine to the conserved J-encoded phenylalanine. Sequences without an unambiguous match to a single V gene segment were excluded from the earlier analysis of about 630 of the donors. In an earlier analysis of 587 of the donors, V segments were called functional above 56.7% productive rearrangements and were called segregating when the between-donor standard deviation exceeded 5%. A statistical classification framework was built for diagnosing cytomegalovirus status from the catalog of TCR beta chain sequences. In a later analysis, V and J genes were assigned by comparing TCR nucleotide sequences against IMGT/GENE-DB human TR gene sequences. The TCRdist pipeline was used in a later analysis to assign CDR3 sequences and most-parsimonious VDJ recombination scenarios. In a later analysis, every TCR beta chain was defined by the combination of its CDR3 amino acid sequence and its V-gene family, and reads without a unique V-gene family were dropped. As a way to deal with suspected cross-contamination and a sequencing artifact, a later analysis dropped hundreds of nucleotide sequences that were highly shared and had low generation probability. In a later analysis, a clonal expansion index was calculated for each public chain from normalized within-repertoire ranks of inferred template counts. In a later analysis, generation probabilities were computed using a VDJ recombination model fitted to out-of-frame rearrangements, and the results were checked against IGoR. In a later analysis, hypergeometric tests were used to score TCR-TCR, TCR-HLA and TCR-CMV co-occurrence, with a repertoire-size bias correction applied to TCR pairs. A later analysis estimated false discovery rates by permuting HLA or CMV assignments 20 times. In a later analysis, co-occurring TCRs were grouped using DBSCAN, and TCRdist sequence similarity was added for clustering within HLA-allele-positive subsets. For co-occurrence clustering, repertoires with fewer than 30,000 or more than 120,000 public chains were excluded, along with a handful of repertoires with anomalous nucleotide sharing. TCRdb holds this immuneACCESS table with in-frame rearrangements only. Some clones are missing; in checked studies, unresolved V genes explain under half, and the rest has no known cause. From that table come the V and J calls and clone size; the DNA was used to work out D and trimming. The sample table holds 200,000 or so clones, of which more than 85% were seen once. The ten largest clonotypes hold over 0.2% of the sample.

The CDR3 measures 22 amino acids from cysteine to phenylalanine. The kept DNA is CDR3 alone, 66 bases in frame from the first base. The germline V end is reduced by 0 bases and the J end by 4 bases; junction bases left unmatched: 24. According to the germline V gene, CDR1 reads LGHNT and CDR2 reads FRNRAP. The cohort consisted of 650 to 700 healthy bone marrow donors. At the time of sampling, every cohort member was nominally healthy, though immune exposures that went unrecorded were likely present. The donor tested CMV seronegative, placing the donor among the 350 or so seronegative members of the cohort. Every donor gave a peripheral blood sample, and the peripheral blood mononuclear cells from that sample were used for TCR beta sequencing. Genomic DNA extraction from the blood cell samples was performed with the Qiagen DNeasy Blood Extraction Kit. The paper as a whole reports these results and caveats: In a later analysis, HLA-associated TCR beta chains were found to be more clonally expanded and to have lower generation probabilities than equally common non-associated chains. The study listed approximately 150 TCR beta chains as associated with cytomegalovirus. Correlated functional status among segregating V segments might reflect linkage disequilibrium, but an unknown experimental factor could not be ruled out. In a later genetic analysis, fewer N-insertions in productive TCRs were reported among donors in an Asian-associated ancestry cluster than the roughly 670-donor mean. A later analysis associated 16,951 TCR beta sequences with specific HLA alleles at a false discovery rate of 0.05. The classifier was reported to diagnose cytomegalovirus status with high specificity and sensitivity in both the original cohort and the validation cohort. It was suggested by the authors that the approach could potentially be generalized to other disease states and immunological phenotypes. A few of the identified cytomegalovirus-associated TCR beta chains were confirmed in vitro to be specific for cytomegalovirus antigens. Broadly in line with IMGT annotations, most TCR beta V segments showed up in productive rearrangements about 87% or about 30% of the time in an earlier analysis of under 700 of the donors. According to a later analysis, parvovirus B19, influenza, CMV and Epstein-Barr virus appeared linked to several top co-occurrence clusters. In a later analysis, TCR association rates were found to vary across HLA loci, with the most associated TCRs seen for DRB1 alleles and the fewest for HLA-C alleles. Strong co-occurrence of HLA alleles, especially DR and DQ, made assigning TCR associations to individual alleles difficult. The cohort was sequenced for TCR beta chains only, and without alpha or paired-chain data the features that could be detected were limited. The only immune exposure information available for the cohort was CMV serostatus. A later genetic analysis associated a missense DCLRE1C variant with V-gene and J-gene trimming of TCR beta chains, and an independent cohort replicated the association. A further reported finding was that TCR beta sequences accurately predicted the HLA-A and HLA-B alleles for most subjects in the first cohort. A later analysis found that most CMV-associated TCR beta chains appeared HLA-restricted, with HLA associations seemingly driven largely by CMV exposure. Across donors, most TCR sequences were observed very rarely, whereas some public TCRs were present in many individuals. Because HLA typing was unavailable for some donors at each locus, only the typed subset was used in association tests. Some IMGT-functional V segments, including TRBV6-2 and TRBV6-3, could not be distinguished by the 87-base-pair reads and were therefore excluded. A cluster of highly shared sequence variants was judged likely to represent a technical artifact of the sequencing pipeline. Because counts were too low, roughly 16 rarely observed V segments, including chromosome 9 orphons, were left out of the earlier analysis of some 640 of the donors. The presence/absence analyses assumed that sequencing depth was roughly uniform across donors, and that assumption may not be true.

Sequenced: PBMCs. The source is a girl less than two years old in good health and CMV-seronegative. The chain is made from TRBV12-5 and TRBJ1-5; TRBD1 agrees with 7 junctional bases. The nucleotide sequence is given as TGTGCTAGTGGTTTGGTACCTACAGGACAGGAAGGTCGGATGATAGGAAATCAGCCCCAGCATTTT. This is translated as CASGLVPTGQEGRMIGNQPQHF.